The entry below describes one T cell receptor (beta chain). The entry originates in a study of cytomegalovirus exposure and HLA in healthy donors. Turning to the study itself: For the approximately 360 genotyped donors, over 80% fell within the Caucasian-associated ancestry cluster.

60 Vbeta and 13 Jbeta primers were used in PCR. Clones were sequenced by immunoSEQ multiplex PCR, and TCRdb holds only the in-frame ones, with some missing. The sample consists of about 160,000 clones, approximately 80% of them appearing once. Germline V gene sequence: CDR1 SGHTA, CDR2 FQGNSA. The V and J ends lost 5 bases and 4 bases respectively, with 11 bases between them. This CDR3 region has 13 residues. The rearrangement uses TRBV7-2 and TRBJ1-1; D is possibly TRBD1 (6 bases). The TCR comes from a young man in good health and CMV-seronegative. Sequencing used PBMCs. As DNA, the CDR3 is TGTGCCAGCAGCACCAGGGGTGGCACTGAAGCTTTCTTT. Its translation is CASSTRGGTEAFF. The full variable domain, rest sourced from reference TRBV7-2 and TRBJ1-1, is GAGVSQSPSNKVTEKGKDVELRCDPISGHTALYWYRQSLGQGLEFLIYFQGNSAPDKSGLPSDRFSAERTGGSVSTLTIQRTQQEDSAVYLCASSTRGGTEAFFGQGTRLTVV.